This T cell receptor beta chain was identified during a study of cytotoxic CD8 clonotypes in ibrutinib-treated CLL. CDR1 is SGDLS and CDR2 is YYNGEE in the germline V gene. This CDR3 region has 13 residues. The V gene lost 3 bases and the J gene lost 6 bases, with 10 bases spanning the gap. Method: immunoSEQ multiplex PCR; TCRdb's copy keeps in-frame clones and lacks some. The sample has tens of thousands of clones; about 69% are singletons. The sample here was PBMCs, taken after 24 months of ibrutinib treatment. This sequence joins TRBV9 and TRBJ1-5; D is possibly TRBD1 (5 bases). This receptor was taken from a human donor with chronic lymphocytic leukemia. CDR3 nucleotides: TGTGCCAGCAGCGGGGGGATGTCTCAGCCCCAGCATTTT. Protein: CASSGGMSQPQHF.